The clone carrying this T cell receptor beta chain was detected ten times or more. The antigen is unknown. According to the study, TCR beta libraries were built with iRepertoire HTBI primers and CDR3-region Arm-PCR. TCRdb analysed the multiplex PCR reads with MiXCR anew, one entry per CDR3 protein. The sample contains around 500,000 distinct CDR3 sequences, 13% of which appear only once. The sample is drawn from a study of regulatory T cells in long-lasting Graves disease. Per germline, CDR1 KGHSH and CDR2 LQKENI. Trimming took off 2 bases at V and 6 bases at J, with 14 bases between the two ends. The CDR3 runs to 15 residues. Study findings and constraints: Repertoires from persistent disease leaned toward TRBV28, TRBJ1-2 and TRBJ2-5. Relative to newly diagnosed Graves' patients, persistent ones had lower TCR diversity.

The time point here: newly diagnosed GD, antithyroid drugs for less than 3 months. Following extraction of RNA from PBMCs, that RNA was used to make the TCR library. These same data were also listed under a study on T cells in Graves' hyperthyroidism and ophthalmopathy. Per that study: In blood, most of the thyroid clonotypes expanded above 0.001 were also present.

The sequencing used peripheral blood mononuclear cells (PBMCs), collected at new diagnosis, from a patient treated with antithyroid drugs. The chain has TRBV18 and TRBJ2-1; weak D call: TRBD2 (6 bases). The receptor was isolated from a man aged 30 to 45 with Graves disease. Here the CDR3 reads CASSPVSVGGNEQFF. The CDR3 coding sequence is TGTGCCAGCTCACCAGTTTCCGTGGGGGGCAATGAGCAGTTCTTC.